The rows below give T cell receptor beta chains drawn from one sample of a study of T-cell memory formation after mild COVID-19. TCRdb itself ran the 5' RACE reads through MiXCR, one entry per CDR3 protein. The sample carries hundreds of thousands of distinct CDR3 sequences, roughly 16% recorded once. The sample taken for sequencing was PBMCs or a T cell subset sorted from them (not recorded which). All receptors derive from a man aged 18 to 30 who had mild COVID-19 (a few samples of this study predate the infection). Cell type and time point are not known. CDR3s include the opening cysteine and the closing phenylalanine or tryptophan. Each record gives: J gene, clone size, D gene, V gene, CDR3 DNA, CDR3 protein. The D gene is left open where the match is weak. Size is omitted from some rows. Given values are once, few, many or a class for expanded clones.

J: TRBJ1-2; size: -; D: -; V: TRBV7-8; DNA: TGTGCCAGCAGCTTAGATACTAATCGGGGCTACACCTTC; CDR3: CASSLDTNRGYTF
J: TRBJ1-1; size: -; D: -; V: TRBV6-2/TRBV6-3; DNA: TGTGCCAGCAGTGGGGGCAGGGCGAGGACTGAAGCTTTCTTT; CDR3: CASSGGRARTEAFF
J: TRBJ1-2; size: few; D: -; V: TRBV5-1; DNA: TGCGCCAGCAGCCCCACCGGGACACCGGGCTATGGCTACACCTTC; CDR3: CASSPTGTPGYGYTF
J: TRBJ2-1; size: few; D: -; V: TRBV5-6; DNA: TGTGCCAGCAGCTTGTCCTATGAGCAGTTCTTC; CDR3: CASSLSYEQFF
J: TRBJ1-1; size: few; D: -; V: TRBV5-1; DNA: TGCGCCAGCAGCTTGCCGGCCCTGACCTACACTGAAGCTTTCTTT; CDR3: CASSLPALTYTEAFF
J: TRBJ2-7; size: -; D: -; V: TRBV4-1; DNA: TGCGCCAGCAGCCAAGCTTACAGGGAGGGGTACGAGCAGTACTTC; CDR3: CASSQAYREGYEQYF
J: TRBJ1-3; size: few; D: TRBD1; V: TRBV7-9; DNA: TGTGCCAGCAGCTCGACAGGGGGCGCGTCGGGAAACACCATATATTTT; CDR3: CASSSTGGASGNTIYF
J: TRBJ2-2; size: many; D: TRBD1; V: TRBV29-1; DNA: TGCAGCGTCGTGGACAGGAGAAACGCCCGCGGGGAGCTGTTTTTT; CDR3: CSVVDRRNARGELFF
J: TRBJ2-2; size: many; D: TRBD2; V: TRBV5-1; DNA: TGCGCCAGCAGGTTGGGACTAGCGGCCACGAACACCGGGGAGCTGTTTTTT; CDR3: CASRLGLAATNTGELFF
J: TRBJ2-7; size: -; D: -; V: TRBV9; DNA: TGTGCCAGCAGCCCTGGGACAAACCCCTACGAGCAGTACTTC; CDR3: CASSPGTNPYEQYF
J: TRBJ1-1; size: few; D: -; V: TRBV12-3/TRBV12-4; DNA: TGTGCCAGCAGTGAGGGACGGTGGAACACTGAAGCTTTCTTT; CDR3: CASSEGRWNTEAFF
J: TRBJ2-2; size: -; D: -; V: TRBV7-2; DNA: TGTGCCAGCAGCTTAGGGAGGGCGCGACGGTGGGAGCTGTTTTTT; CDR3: CASSLGRARRWELFF
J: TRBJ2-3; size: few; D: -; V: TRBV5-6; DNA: TGTGCCAGCAGCTTTCAGGGGATGGGCACAGATACGCAGTATTTT; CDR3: CASSFQGMGTDTQYF
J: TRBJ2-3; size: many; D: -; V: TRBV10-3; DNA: TGTGCCATCAAGGGTAGACTAGAGTTCACAGATACGCAGTATTTT; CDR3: CAIKGRLEFTDTQYF
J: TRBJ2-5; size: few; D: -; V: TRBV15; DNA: TGTGCCACCAGCAGAGATGAGGAAGAGACCCAGTACTTC; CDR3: CATSRDEEETQYF
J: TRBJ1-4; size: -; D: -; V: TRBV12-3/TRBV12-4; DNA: TGTGCCAGCAGTTTTGGTGCAGGGAGGAATGAAAAACTGTTTTTT; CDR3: CASSFGAGRNEKLFF
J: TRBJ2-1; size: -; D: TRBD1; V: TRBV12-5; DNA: TGTGCTAGTGGAGATCCGGGACAGGGCTGGAATGAGCAGTTCTTC; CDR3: CASGDPGQGWNEQFF
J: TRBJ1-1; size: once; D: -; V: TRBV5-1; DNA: TGCGCCAGCAGCTTGGATGAAGGGGTCTCGGCTTTCTTT; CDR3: CASSLDEGVSAFF
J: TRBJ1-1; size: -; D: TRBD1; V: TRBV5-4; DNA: TGTGCCAGCAGCTTCGGAGGGGGGCCAGGGGGCGTGCACACTGAAGCTTTCTTT; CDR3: CASSFGGGPGGVHTEAFF
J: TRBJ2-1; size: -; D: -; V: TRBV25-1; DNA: TGTGCCAGCGGAGGGTATCATGAGCAGTTCTTC; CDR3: CASGGYHEQFF
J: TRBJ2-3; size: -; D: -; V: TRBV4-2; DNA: TGTGCCAGCAGCCAAGGAGGGGTTGGGTCTACTACGCAGTATTTT; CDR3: CASSQGGVGSTTQYF
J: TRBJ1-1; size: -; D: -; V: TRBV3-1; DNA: TGTGCCAGCAGATGGGGTCACGGTGAAGCTTTCTTT; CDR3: CASRWGHGEAFF
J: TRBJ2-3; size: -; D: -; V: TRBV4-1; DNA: TGCGCCAGCAGCCAAGAAGACTACCCTCGCACAGATACGCAGTATTTT; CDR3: CASSQEDYPRTDTQYF
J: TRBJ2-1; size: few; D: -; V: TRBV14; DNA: TGTGCCAGCAGCCAAGATACAGGGTTGAATGAGCAGTTCTTC; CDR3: CASSQDTGLNEQFF
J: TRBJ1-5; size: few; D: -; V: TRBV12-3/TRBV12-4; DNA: TGTGCCAGCAGTTTGCACAGGGATAGGAACCAGCCCCAGCATTTT; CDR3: CASSLHRDRNQPQHF
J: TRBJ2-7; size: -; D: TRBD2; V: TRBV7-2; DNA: TGTGCCAGCAGCTTCGCTACTAGCGGGGGACCCTACGAGCAGTACTTC; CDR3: CASSFATSGGPYEQYF
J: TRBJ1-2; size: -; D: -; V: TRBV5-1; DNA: TGCGCCAGCTCCTGGGGGCTCGGATCGACAAGCTATGGCTACACCTTC; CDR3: CASSWGLGSTSYGYTF
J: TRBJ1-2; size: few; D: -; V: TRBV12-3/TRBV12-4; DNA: TGTGCCAGCAGTTTACAGGACAACTATGGCTACACCTTC; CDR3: CASSLQDNYGYTF
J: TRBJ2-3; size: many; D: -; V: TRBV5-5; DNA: TGTGCCAGCAGCCCTGACACAGATACGCAGTATTTT; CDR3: CASSPDTDTQYF
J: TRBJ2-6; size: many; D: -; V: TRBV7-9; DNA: TGTGCCAGCCCCGCCTCTGGGGCCAACGTCCTGACTTTC; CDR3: CASPASGANVLTF
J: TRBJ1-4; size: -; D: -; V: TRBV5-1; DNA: TGCGCCAGCAGAGAGGGGAATGAAAAACTGTTTTTT; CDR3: CASREGNEKLFF
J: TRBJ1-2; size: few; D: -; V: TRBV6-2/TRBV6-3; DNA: TGTGCCAGCAGTTACTCCCTGAACGCTAACTATGGCTACACCTTC; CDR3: CASSYSLNANYGYTF
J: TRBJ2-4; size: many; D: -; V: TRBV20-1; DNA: TGCAGTGCTAGAGACCCAGCGGGAGCCAAAAACATTCAGTACTTC; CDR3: CSARDPAGAKNIQYF
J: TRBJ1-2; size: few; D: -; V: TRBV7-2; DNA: TGTGCCAGCAGCTTAGCCCAGGGTGACTATGGCTACACCTTC; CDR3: CASSLAQGDYGYTF
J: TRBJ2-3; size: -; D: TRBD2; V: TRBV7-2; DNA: TGTGCCAGCAGCGTCGCGGGGGGGCAGTCTGGTACGCAGTATTTT; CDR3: CASSVAGGQSGTQYF
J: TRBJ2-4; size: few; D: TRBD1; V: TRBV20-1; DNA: TGCAGTGCTAGAGGGAAAGGGGGCGCAGGAAACATTCAGTACTTC; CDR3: CSARGKGGAGNIQYF
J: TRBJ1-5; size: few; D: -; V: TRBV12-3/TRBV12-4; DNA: TGTGCCAGCAGACCAATGGGGCTCCAAGGCCAGCCCCAGCATTTT; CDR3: CASRPMGLQGQPQHF
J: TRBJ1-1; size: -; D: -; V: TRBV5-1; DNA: TGCGCCAGCAGCCCAATGGGACGGACATTAGAAGCTTTCTTT; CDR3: CASSPMGRTLEAFF
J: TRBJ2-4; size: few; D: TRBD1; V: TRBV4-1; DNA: TGCGCCAGCAGCCAAGCGGGACAGGGGAGAAACATTCAGTACTTC; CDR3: CASSQAGQGRNIQYF
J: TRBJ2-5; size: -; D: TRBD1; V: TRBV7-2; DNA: TGTGCCAGCAGATTGGACAGGGATGGGGAGACCCAGTACTTC; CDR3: CASRLDRDGETQYF
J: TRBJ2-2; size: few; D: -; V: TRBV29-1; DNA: TGCAGCGCCCTCGGTCCACAGCACACCGGGGAGCTGTTTTTT; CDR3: CSALGPQHTGELFF